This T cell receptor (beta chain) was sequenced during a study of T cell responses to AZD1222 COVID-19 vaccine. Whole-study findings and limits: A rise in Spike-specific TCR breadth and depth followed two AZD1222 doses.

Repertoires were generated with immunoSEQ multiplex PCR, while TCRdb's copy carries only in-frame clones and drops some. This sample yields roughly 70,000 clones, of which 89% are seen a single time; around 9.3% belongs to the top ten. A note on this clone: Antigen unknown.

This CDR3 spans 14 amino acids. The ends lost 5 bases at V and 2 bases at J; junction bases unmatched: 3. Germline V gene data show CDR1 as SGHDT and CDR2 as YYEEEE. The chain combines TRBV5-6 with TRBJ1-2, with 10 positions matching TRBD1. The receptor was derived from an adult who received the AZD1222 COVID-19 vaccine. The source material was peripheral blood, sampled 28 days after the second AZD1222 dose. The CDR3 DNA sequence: TGTGCCAGCAGATCGGGACAGGGGAACTATGGCTACACCTTC. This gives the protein CASRSGQGNYGYTF.